The 21 T cell receptor beta chains below come from one sample, sequenced in a study of Ad26.COV2.S vaccination and SARS-CoV-2 variants. Profiled with immunoSEQ multiplex PCR; TCRdb holds only in-frame clones, not every one. The sample holds about 480,000 clones, about 83% seen once. As to treatment: about 20 received Ad26.COV2.S at low or high dose, single or two shots; roughly 5 received placebo; per-sample allocation not given. It was on day 63 after the first vaccine or placebo injection that samples were taken. This material consisted of peripheral blood, taken in a trial of Ad26.COV2.S vaccine versus placebo. These receptor sequences come from a person aged 18 to 65 who received the Ad26.COV2.S COVID-19 vaccine or a placebo.

The chain has TRBV11-3 and TRBJ2-7, with D possibly being TRBD1 (5 bases). The CDR3 runs 11 residues. Germline CDR1 is SGHNT and CDR2 is YENEEA. Trimming cost V 6 bases and J 12 bases, with 15 bases left between them. The CDR3 nucleotides are TGTGCCAGCAGAGACAGAAAGGGGCCGTACTTC. Translating gives CASRDRKGPYF.

The chain recombines TRBV19 with TRBJ2-7; D is unresolved. The CDR3 has 15 residues. The V gene lost 4 bases and the J gene lost 7 bases, with 20 bases spanning the gap. The germline V gene has CDR1 LNHDA and CDR2 SQIVND (reference sequence). The CDR3 sequence is CASSSHGRPPWEQYF. The CDR3 bases are TGTGCCAGTAGTAGCCACGGACGGCCCCCTTGGGAGCAGTACTTC.

J is TRBJ2-3 and V is TRBV19; 8 bases fit TRBD2. Germline V lookup: CDR1 LNHDA, CDR2 SQIVND (reference sequence). The CDR3 has 16 amino acids. The trim removed 6 bases at V and 3 bases at J, leaving 11 bases unmatched. CDR3 sequence: CASRPLAGSTTDTQYF. The CDR3 DNA reads TGTGCCAGTAGACCCCTAGCGGGTTCAACTACAGATACGCAGTATTTT.

V usage is TRBV2 and J usage is TRBJ2-3; D uncertain. CDR1 and CDR2 (germline): SNHLY, FYNNEI. Trimming took 6 bases from V and 0 from J, leaving 22 bases between them. The CDR3 extends over 18 amino acids. The CDR3 nucleotides are TGTGCCAGCAGGGCCATTCGGTCTGGCGATTCTAGCACAGATACGCAGTATTTT. Translation gives CASRAIRSGDSSTDTQYF. Based on the CDR3 plus reference TRBV2 and TRBJ2-3, the full variable domain is EPEVTQTPSHQVTQMGQEVILRCVPISNHLYFYWYRQILGQKVEFLVSFYNNEISEKSEIFDDQFSVERPDGSNFTLKIRSTKLEDSAMYFCASRAIRSGDSSTDTQYFGPGTRLTVL.

The V call is TRBV7-2, the J call TRBJ2-7; tentatively, D is TRBD1 or TRBD2 (5 bases each). CDR1 and CDR2 from the germline V gene are SGHTA and FQGNSA. V was cut by 0 bases and J by 3 bases, with 9 bases left in between. There are 14 residues in the CDR3. This CDR3 is CASSLAGTNYEQYF. The CDR3 coding sequence is TGTGCCAGCAGCTTAGCGGGGACCAACTACGAGCAGTACTTC.

The V gene is TRBV6-5, the J gene TRBJ1-3, with D maybe TRBD1 (6 bases). CDR3 length: 14 amino acids. Germline V lookup: CDR1 MNHEY, CDR2 SVGAGI. V was pared by 8 bases and J by 4 bases, with 15 bases between. CDR3 sequence: CASWEGGPGNTIYF. The CDR3 nucleotides read TGTGCCAGCTGGGAGGGGGGGCCGGGAAACACCATATATTTT.

CDR3 in amino acids: CASSPSGGALGYGYTF. As DNA, the CDR3 is TGCGCCAGCAGCCCCTCCGGGGGGGCATTAGGGTATGGCTACACCTTC. The rearrangement uses TRBV5-1 and TRBJ1-2, with D perhaps TRBD1 (6 bases). Trimming cost V 4 bases and J 5 bases, with 21 bases left between them. The germline V gene has CDR1 SGHRS and CDR2 YFSETQ. The CDR3 consists of 16 residues.

The chain carries TRBV28 and TRBJ2-7; 15 bases align to TRBD2. Germline CDR1 reads MDHEN; CDR2 reads SYDVKM. The CDR3 spans 16 residues. V shed 5 bases and J 5 bases; nucleotides not matched to a gene: 7. The CDR3 loop is CASSHRTSGRVHEQYF. CDR3 DNA sequence: TGTGCCAGCAGTCATCGGACTAGCGGGAGGGTCCACGAGCAGTACTTC.

The DNA of the CDR3 is TGTGCCAGTAGTATTGGTCCAGCCCAAGAGACCCAGTACTTC. Residues: CASSIGPAQETQYF. The rearrangement uses TRBV19 and TRBJ2-5; D is ambiguous. V lost 3 bases and J lost 1, with 9 bases in between. Germline V CDR1 and CDR2: LNHDA, SQIVND (reference sequence). The CDR3 consists of 14 residues.

This chain uses TRBV25-1 with TRBJ1-2, with 7 nucleotides matching TRBD1. The germline gives CDR1 MGHDK, CDR2 SYGVNS. Trimming cost V 4 bases and J 3 bases; bases outside gene matches: 5. This CDR3 is 14 amino acids long. The CDR3 is CASSGTGGHYGYTF. The DNA for the CDR3 is TGTGCCAGCAGTGGGACAGGCGGGCACTATGGCTACACCTTC.

The chain links TRBV3-1 (or the pseudogene TRBV3-2) to TRBJ2-3, with 7 bases fitting TRBD2. V lost 4 bases to trimming and J lost 5 bases; unmatched junction nucleotides: 0. The germline V gene has CDR1 LGHDT and CDR2 YNNKEL (reference sequence). The CDR3 totals 12 residues. The CDR3 sequence: CASSPGGDTQYF. The CDR3 region has the DNA TGTGCCAGCAGCCCGGGGGGAGATACGCAGTATTTT.

V usage is TRBV14 and J usage is TRBJ2-1; D could derive from TRBD1 or TRBD2 (5 bases each). CDR3 length: 13 residues. CDR1 is SGHDN, CDR2 FVKESK, per germline. The germline V and J ends were trimmed by 6 bases and 7 bases, with 13 bases remaining between them. CDR3 sequence: CASRTLGENEQFF. The CDR3 DNA reads TGTGCCAGCAGGACCCTGGGGGAGAATGAGCAGTTCTTC.

The genes are TRBV27 and TRBJ2-7; D gene ambiguous. Germline CDR1 and CDR2: MNHEY and SMNVEV (reference sequence). Trimming shortened V by 3 bases and J by 6 bases, and 15 bases separated the two germline ends. This CDR3 is built from 14 residues. CDR3 nucleotides: TGTGCCAGCAGTTTCCGAACAGAAAAAAGCGAGCAGTACTTC. Its translation: CASSFRTEKSEQYF.

In its sample, this clone was seen once. The V call is TRBV28, the J call TRBJ1-6; D remains unclear. Trimming took off 6 bases at V and 2 bases at J, with 8 bases between the two ends. From germline, CDR1 is MDHEN and CDR2 SYDVKM. The CDR3 has 14 amino acids. The CDR3 bases are TGTGCCAGCAGGACTGCTCCCTATAATTCACCCCTCCACTTT. This sequence encodes CASRTAPYNSPLHF. The complete variable domain, with remaining parts taken from reference TRBV28 and TRBJ1-6, reads DVKVTQSSRYLVKRTGEKVFLECVQDMDHENMFWYRQDPGLGLRLIYFSYDVKMKEKGDIPEGYSVSREKKERFSLILESASTNQTSMYLCASRTAPYNSPLHFGNGTRLTVT.

The chain has TRBV19 and TRBJ2-7; the match to TRBD1 covers 10 bases. The CDR3 extends over 15 amino acids. V was pared by 6 bases and J by 3 bases, with 8 bases of the junction left unmatched. Germline values: CDR1 LNHDA, CDR2 SQIVND (reference sequence). The CDR3 region has the DNA TGTGCCAGTAGCAGCACGGGACAGGGGCACTACGAGCAGTACTTC. It translates to CASSSTGQGHYEQYF.

The chain is built from TRBV29-1 and TRBJ2-1; 7 bases align to TRBD1. This CDR3 is 12 amino acids long. Germline loops: CDR1 SQVTM, CDR2 ANQGSEA. The CDR3 DNA reads as TGCAGGGCCGGGACAGCTTACAATGAGCAGTTCTTC. Encoded protein: CRAGTAYNEQFF.

This clone was detected once. This sequence joins TRBV5-4 and TRBJ2-1, with unresolved D. V shed 0 bases and J shed 3 bases, with 7 bases lying between them. CDR1 and CDR2 from the germline V gene are SGHNT and YYREEE (reference sequence). The CDR3 extends over 14 amino acids. The CDR3 loop is CASSLEVVYNEQFF. CDR3 coding DNA: TGTGCCAGCAGCTTGGAGGTGGTCTACAATGAGCAGTTCTTC.

V gene TRBV24-1 combines with J gene TRBJ1-5; D gene ambiguous. This CDR3 comprises 14 residues. Deletions cut 5 bases from V and 3 bases from J, with 10 bases between. The germline CDR1 and CDR2 sequences are KGHDR and SFDVKD. CDR3 in amino acids: CATSGGGVNQPQHF. As DNA, the CDR3 is TGTGCCACCAGTGGGGGAGGAGTCAATCAGCCCCAGCATTTT.

This clone came up once. The genes are TRBV11-1 and TRBJ2-7, with TRBD2 identical over 7 bases. V trimming: 6 bases; J trimming: 4 bases; junction bases outside the gene matches: 6. The CDR3 spans 13 residues. Germline V CDR1 and CDR2: SGHAT, FQDESV (reference sequence). The CDR3 here is CASSYTGGYEQYF. CDR3 bases: TGTGCCAGCAGTTACACCGGGGGGTACGAGCAGTACTTC.

The chain is built from TRBV15 and TRBJ2-2; TRBD2 matches 8 bases. Germline V lookup: CDR1 LNHNV, CDR2 YYDKDF (reference sequence). The CDR3 covers 16 residues. The junction had 6 bases not matched to a gene; V was cut back by 0 bases and J by 6 bases. The CDR3 sequence is CATSRDPTSVAGELFF. The DNA of the CDR3 is TGTGCCACCAGCAGAGATCCGACTAGCGTAGCCGGGGAGCTGTTTTTT. The whole variable domain, remainder taken from reference TRBV15 and TRBJ2-2, is DAMVIQNPRYQVTQFGKPVTLSCSQTLNHNVMYWYQQKSSQAPKLLFHYYDKDFNNEADTPDNFQSRRPNTSFCFLDIRSPGLGDTAMYLCATSRDPTSVAGELFFGEGSRLTVL.

The chain employs TRBV2 and TRBJ2-6; 11 nucleotides line up with TRBD1. The CDR3 runs 18 residues. J lost 2 bases, V lost 6 bases, and 9 bases had no gene match. Per germline, CDR1 SNHLY and CDR2 FYNNEI. As DNA, the CDR3 is TGTGCCAGCAGCAATACTGGGACAGGGGGTACTGGGGCCAACGTCCTGACTTTC. Protein sequence: CASSNTGTGGTGANVLTF. The full variable domain, its missing parts supplied by reference TRBV2 and TRBJ2-6, is EPEVTQTPSHQVTQMGQEVILRCVPISNHLYFYWYRQILGQKVEFLVSFYNNEISEKSEIFDDQFSVERPDGSNFTLKIRSTKLEDSAMYFCASSNTGTGGTGANVLTFGAGSRLTVL.